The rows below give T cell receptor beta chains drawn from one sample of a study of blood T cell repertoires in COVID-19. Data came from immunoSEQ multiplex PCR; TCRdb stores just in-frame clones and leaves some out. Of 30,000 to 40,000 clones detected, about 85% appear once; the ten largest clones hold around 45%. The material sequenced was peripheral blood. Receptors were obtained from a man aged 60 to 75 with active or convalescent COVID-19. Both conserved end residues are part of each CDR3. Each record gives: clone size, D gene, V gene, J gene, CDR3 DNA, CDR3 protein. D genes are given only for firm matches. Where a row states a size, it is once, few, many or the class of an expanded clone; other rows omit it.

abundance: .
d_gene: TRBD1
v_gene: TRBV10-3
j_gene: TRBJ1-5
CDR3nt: TGTGCCATCAGCGGACAGGGAGGCAATCAGCCCCAGCATTTT
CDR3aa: CAISGQGGNQPQHF

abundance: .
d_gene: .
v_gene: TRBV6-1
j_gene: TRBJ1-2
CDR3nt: TGTGCCAGCAGTGAATCAGGGCTGGGTGGCTACACCTTC
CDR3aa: CASSESGLGGYTF

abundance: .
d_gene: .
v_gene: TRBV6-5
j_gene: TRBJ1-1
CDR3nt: TGTGCCAGCAGTTACTCTCCAAAACAGAACACTGAAGCTTTCTTT
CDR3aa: CASSYSPKQNTEAFF

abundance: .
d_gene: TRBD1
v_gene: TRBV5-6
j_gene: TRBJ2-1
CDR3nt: TGTGCCAGCAGCTGGACAGGGACAAATGAGCAGTTCTTC
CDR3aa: CASSWTGTNEQFF

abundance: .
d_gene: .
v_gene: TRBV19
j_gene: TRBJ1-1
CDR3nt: TGTGCCAGTAGTATGGTAGGAGCGAACACTGAAGCTTTCTTT
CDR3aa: CASSMVGANTEAFF

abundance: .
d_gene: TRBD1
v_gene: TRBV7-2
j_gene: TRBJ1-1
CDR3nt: TGTGCCAGCACCCCGACAGGGAAGGGCGGCGAAGCTTTCTTT
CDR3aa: CASTPTGKGGEAFF

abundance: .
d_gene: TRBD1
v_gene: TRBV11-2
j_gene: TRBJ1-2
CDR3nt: TGTGCCAGCAGCAGGACAGGACCTATTTTTGGCTACACCTTC
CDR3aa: CASSRTGPIFGYTF

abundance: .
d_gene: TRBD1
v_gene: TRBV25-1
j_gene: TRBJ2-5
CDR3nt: TGTGCCAGCAGTGAACTTACAGGGGGCGGGAAGACCCAGTACTTC
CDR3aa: CASSELTGGGKTQYF

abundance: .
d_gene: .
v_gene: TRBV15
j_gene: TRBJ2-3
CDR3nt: TGTGCCACCAGCAGAGCCAGGGGTCGTCACACAGATACGCAGTATTTT
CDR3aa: CATSRARGRHTDTQYF

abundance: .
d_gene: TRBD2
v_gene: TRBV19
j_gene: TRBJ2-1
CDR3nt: TGTGCCAGTAGACCAAGCGGGGGGGCCTTGGGCAATGAGCAGTTCTTC
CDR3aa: CASRPSGGALGNEQFF

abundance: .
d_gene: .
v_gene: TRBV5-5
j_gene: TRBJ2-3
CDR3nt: TGTGCCAGCAGCCAAACGCGGGATACGCAGTATTTT
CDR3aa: CASSQTRDTQYF

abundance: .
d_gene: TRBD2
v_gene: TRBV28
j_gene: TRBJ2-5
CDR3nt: TGTGCCAGCAGTCAAAGGCGGGGGGGCCTCGAGACCCAGTACTTC
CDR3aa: CASSQRRGGLETQYF

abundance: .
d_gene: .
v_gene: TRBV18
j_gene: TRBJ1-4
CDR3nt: TGTGCCAGCTCACGTGGGCTTCAGGGTGAAAAACTGTTTTTT
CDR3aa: CASSRGLQGEKLFF

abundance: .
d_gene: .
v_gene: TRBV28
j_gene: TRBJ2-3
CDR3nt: TGTGCCAGCACTACCCCTGGGGCTATACCCACCGATACGCAGTATTTT
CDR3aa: CASTTPGAIPTDTQYF

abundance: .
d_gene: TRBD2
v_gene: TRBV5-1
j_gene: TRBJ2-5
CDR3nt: TGCGCCAGCAGCTTGGACTCGGGCGGGGGGGCGCCGACCCAGTACTTC
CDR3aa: CASSLDSGGGAPTQYF

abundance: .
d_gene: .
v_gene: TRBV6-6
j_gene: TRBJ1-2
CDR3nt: TGTGCCAGCAGAATAGACAGCGCTAATAACTATGGCTACACCTTC
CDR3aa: CASRIDSANNYGYTF

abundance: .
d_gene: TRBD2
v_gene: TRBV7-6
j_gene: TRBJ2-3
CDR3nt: TGTGCCAGCAGTTTAGCGGGAGGTACGGGAGATACGCAGTATTTT
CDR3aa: CASSLAGGTGDTQYF

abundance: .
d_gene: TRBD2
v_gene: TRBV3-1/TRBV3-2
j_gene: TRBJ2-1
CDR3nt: TGTGCCAGCAGCCAAGATCGGGGGTGGGCTAGCGGGCTCTCCTACAATGAGCAGTTCTTC
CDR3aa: CASSQDRGWASGLSYNEQFF

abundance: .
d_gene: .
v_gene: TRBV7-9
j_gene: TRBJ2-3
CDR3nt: TGTGCCAGCAGCTTAAGGCGGGACACAGATACGCAGTATTTT
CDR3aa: CASSLRRDTDTQYF

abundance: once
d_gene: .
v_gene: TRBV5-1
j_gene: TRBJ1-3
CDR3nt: TGCGCCAGCAGCCCCGGACTGTGGGGAAAATCTGGAAACACCATATATTTT
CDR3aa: CASSPGLWGKSGNTIYF

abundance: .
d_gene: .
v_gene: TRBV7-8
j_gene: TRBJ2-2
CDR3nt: TGTGCCAGCAGCTTAGCGCCCAGCGGATTGAACACCGGGGAGCTGTTTTTT
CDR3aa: CASSLAPSGLNTGELFF

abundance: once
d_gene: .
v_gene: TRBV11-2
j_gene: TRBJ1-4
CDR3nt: TGTGCCAGCAGCCCGACAACTACTAATGAAAAACTGTTTTTT
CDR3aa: CASSPTTTNEKLFF

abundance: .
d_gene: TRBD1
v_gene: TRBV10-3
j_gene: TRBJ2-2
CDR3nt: TGTGCCATAGGGACAGAGGGGGACGGGGAGCTGTTTTTT
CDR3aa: CAIGTEGDGELFF

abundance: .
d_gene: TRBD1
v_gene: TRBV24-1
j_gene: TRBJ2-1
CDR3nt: TGTGCCACCAGTGACTCCGGGACAGGATTATCCTACAATGAGCAGTTCTTC
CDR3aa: CATSDSGTGLSYNEQFF

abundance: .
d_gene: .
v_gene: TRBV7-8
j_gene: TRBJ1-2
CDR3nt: TGTGCCAGCAGCTCCTGGACAGTGGATGGCTACACCTTC
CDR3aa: CASSSWTVDGYTF

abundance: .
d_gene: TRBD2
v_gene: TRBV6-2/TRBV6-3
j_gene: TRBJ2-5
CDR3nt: TGTGCCAGCAGTTACTTTGCGGCGGGAGGAAGGGAGACCCAGTACTTC
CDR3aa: CASSYFAAGGRETQYF

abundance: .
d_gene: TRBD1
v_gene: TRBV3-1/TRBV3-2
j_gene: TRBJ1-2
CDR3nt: TGTGCCAGCAGCCAAGAAAGTGACAGGGACCAATACTTC
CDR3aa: CASSQESDRDQYF

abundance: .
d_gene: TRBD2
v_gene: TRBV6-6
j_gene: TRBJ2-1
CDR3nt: TGTGCCAGCAGTTCGGGACTAGCGGGCAATGAGCAGTTCTTC
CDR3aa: CASSSGLAGNEQFF

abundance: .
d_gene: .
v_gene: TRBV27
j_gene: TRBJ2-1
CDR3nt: TGTGCCAGCAGTTTTCGAGCGGGCCAGTACAATGAGCAGTTCTTC
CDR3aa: CASSFRAGQYNEQFF

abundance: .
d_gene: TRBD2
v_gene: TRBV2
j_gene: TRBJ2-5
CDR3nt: TGTGCCAGCAGACTAGCGGGGATGGGGACCCAGTACTTC
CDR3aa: CASRLAGMGTQYF

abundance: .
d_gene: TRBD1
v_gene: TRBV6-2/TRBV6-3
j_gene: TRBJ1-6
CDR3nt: TGTGCCAGCAGTTACCATACCATTCCGGACAGGGGGTGGAGATCACCCCTCCACTTT
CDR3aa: CASSYHTIPDRGWRSPLHF

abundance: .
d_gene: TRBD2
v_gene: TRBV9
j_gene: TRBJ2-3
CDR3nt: TGTGCCAGCAGCTCGCTAGCGGGACTCCCGGAAGATACGCAGTATTTT
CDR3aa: CASSSLAGLPEDTQYF

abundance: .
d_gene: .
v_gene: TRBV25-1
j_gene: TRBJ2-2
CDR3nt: TGTGCCAGCAGCAATCCGACAGGATTCACCGGGGAGCTGTTTTTT
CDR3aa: CASSNPTGFTGELFF

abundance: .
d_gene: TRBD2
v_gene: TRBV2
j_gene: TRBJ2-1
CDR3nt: TGTGCCAGCACCGGAGCGGGAGGGTTTAGGAATGAGCAGTTCTTC
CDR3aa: CASTGAGGFRNEQFF

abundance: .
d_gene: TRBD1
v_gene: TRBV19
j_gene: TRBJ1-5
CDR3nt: TGTGCCAGTAGTACTGGACAGGGTAGAAGCAATCAGCCCCAGCATTTT
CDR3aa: CASSTGQGRSNQPQHF

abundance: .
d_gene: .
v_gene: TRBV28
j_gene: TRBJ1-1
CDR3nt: TGTGCCAGCAGTCTCGATACCCCCAGGGGAAAAAACACTGAAGCTTTCTTT
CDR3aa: CASSLDTPRGKNTEAFF

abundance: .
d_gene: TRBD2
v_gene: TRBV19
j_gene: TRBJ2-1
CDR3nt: TGTGCCAGTAGTATGGTACCGTCAGCGGGGGGGTACAATGAGCAGTTCTTC
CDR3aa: CASSMVPSAGGYNEQFF

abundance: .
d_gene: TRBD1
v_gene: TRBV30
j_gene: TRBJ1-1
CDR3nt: TGTGCCTGGAGTGATCCAGGGACAGGTTCTTCTGAAGCTTTCTTT
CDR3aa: CAWSDPGTGSSEAFF

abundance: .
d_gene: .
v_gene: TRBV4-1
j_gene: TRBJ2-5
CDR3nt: TGCGCCAGCAGCCAAGGGGACGGACAGAAAGAAGAGACCCAGTACTTC
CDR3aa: CASSQGDGQKEETQYF

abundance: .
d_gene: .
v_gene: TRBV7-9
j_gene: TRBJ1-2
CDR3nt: TGTGCCAGCAGCCCAGCGGTATCGGTCTATGGCTACACCTTC
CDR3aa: CASSPAVSVYGYTF

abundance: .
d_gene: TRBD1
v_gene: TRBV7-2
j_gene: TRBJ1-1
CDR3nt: TGTGCCAGCAGCGCGGACAGGGGCAGGGGAGCTTTCTTT
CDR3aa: CASSADRGRGAFF

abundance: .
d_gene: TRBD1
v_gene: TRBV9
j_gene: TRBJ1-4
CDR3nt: TGTGCCAGCAGCGTAGGAGCCGGGACAGTAGATGAAAAACTGTTTTTT
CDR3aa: CASSVGAGTVDEKLFF

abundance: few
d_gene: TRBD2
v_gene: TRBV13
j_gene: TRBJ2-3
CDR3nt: TGTGCCAGCAGCCCTGGGACTAGCAGCACAGATACGCAGTATTTT
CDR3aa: CASSPGTSSTDTQYF

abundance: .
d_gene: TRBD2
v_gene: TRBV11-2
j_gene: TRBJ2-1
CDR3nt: TGTGCCAGCAGCTTAGGGGTTCGTAGACGGGAGGGCCTAGGTGAGCAGTTCTTC
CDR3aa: CASSLGVRRREGLGEQFF

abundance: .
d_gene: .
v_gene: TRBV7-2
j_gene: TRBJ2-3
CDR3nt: TGTGCCAGCAGCCCTCAACGGGATACGCAGTATTTT
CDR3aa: CASSPQRDTQYF

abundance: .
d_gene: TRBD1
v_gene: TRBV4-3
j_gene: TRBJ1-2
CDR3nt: TGCGCCAGCAGCCGCACGGACAGGGGTGACGGCTACACCTTC
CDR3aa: CASSRTDRGDGYTF

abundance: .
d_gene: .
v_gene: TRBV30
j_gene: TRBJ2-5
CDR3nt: TGTGCCTGGAACAGGGCTACGATGGGGGAGACCCAGTACTTC
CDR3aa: CAWNRATMGETQYF

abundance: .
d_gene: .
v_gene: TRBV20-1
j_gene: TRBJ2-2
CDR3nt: TGCAGTGCCACACGGGGCGGGGAGCTGTTTTTT
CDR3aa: CSATRGGELFF